This T cell receptor (beta chain) was found in a study of read filtering for tumor transcriptome and immune sequencing. For the study at large: Revised staging placed eight or nine patients in R-ISS I, about 15 in II, more than five in III. Whole-transcriptome libraries were prepared after DNase treatment.

Molecular barcoded adaptors covering alpha/delta and beta/gamma chains were used on around 370 ng RNA. TCRdb used MiXCR to reprocess the reads, holding one entry per CDR3 protein. The table records about 57,000 distinct CDR3 sequences, 20% to 25% of them present only once. Germline CDR1 is KGHSH and CDR2 is LQKENI. The V gene end was trimmed by 6 bases and the J gene end by 0 bases; junction bases not matched to a gene: 4. This CDR3 is 14 amino acids long. This receptor was identified in a donor aged 40 or older with multiple myeloma. The chain is built from TRBV18 and TRBJ2-5, with 7 positions matching TRBD1. Sequenced input: a population of CD138-negative cells sorted from bone marrow. The CDR3 sequence: CASSQQGNQETQYF. The CDR3 nucleotides read TGTGCCAGCTCTCAACAGGGGAACCAAGAGACCCAGTACTTC.